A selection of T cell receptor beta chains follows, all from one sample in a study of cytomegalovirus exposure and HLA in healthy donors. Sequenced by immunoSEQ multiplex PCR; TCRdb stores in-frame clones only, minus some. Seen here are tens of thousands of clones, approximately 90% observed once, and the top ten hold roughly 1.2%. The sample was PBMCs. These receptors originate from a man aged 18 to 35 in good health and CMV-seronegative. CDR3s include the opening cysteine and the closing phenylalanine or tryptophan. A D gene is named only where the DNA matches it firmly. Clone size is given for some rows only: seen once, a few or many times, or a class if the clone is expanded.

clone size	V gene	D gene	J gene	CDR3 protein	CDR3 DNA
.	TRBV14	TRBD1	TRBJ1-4	CASSQDPETGLEKLFF	TGTGCCAGCAGCCAAGACCCCGAGACAGGGCTTGAAAAACTGTTTTTT
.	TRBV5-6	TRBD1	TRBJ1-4	CASSRTGTGQEKLFF	TGTGCCAGCAGCCGGACCGGGACAGGGCAAGAAAAACTGTTTTTT
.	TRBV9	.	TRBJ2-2	CASSSAPMGGYHGELFF	TGTGCCAGCAGCTCCGCACCGATGGGGGGTTACCACGGGGAGCTGTTTTTT
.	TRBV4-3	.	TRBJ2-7	CASSQDTGNYEQYF	TGCGCCAGCAGCCAAGATACCGGGAACTACGAGCAGTACTTC
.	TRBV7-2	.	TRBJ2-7	CASSLARLGIYEQYF	TGTGCCAGCAGCTTAGCTAGGCTAGGAATCTACGAGCAGTACTTC
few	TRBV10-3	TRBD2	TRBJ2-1	CAIPGACTSGIQSSYNEQFF	TGTGCCATCCCAGGGGCCTGTACTAGCGGGATACAAAGCTCCTACAATGAGCAGTTCTTC
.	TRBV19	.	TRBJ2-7	CASSITPGNEQYF	TGTGCCAGTAGTATCACCCCCGGGAACGAGCAGTACTTC
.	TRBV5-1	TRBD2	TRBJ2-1	CASSLAGTSDSYNEQFF	TGCGCCAGCAGCTTGGCCGGGACTAGCGACTCCTACAATGAGCAGTTCTTC
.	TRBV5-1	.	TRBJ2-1	CASRPDEGTYNEQFF	TGCGCCAGCAGACCCGACGAGGGAACCTACAATGAGCAGTTCTTC
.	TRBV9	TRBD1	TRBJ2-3	CASSVEPQGAARAYTQYF	TGTGCCAGCAGCGTAGAACCTCAGGGGGCGGCTAGAGCGTATACGCAGTATTTT
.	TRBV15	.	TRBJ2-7	CATSWTATEQYF	TGTGCCACCAGCTGGACAGCAACCGAGCAGTACTTC
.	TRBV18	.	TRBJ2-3	CASSPGRESTDTQYF	TGTGCCAGCTCACCGGGGCGGGAAAGCACAGATACGCAGTATTTT
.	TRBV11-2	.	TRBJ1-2	CASSLYPLQGYTF	TGTGCCAGCAGCTTATACCCGCTACAGGGCTACACCTTC
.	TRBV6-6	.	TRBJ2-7	CASHGTIAYEQYF	TGTGCCAGCCACGGGACAATTGCCTACGAGCAGTACTTC
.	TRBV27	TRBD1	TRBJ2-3	CASSLNGDRSTSDTQYF	TGTGCCAGCAGCCTGAACGGGGACAGGAGCACCTCAGATACGCAGTATTTT
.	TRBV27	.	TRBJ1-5	CASSPLSGRVGNQPQHF	TGTGCCAGCAGTCCACTTTCGGGGAGGGTTGGCAATCAGCCCCAGCATTTT
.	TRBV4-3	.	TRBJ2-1	CASSHDSATYSSYNEQFF	TGCGCCAGCAGCCACGATTCGGCTACCTACAGCTCCTACAATGAGCAGTTCTTC
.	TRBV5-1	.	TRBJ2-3	CASSLLLPESIDTQYF	TGCGCCAGCAGCTTGCTCTTGCCGGAGTCAATAGATACGCAGTATTTT
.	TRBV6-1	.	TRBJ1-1	CASIGLGGTPRAFF	TGTGCCAGCATCGGGTTAGGGGGAACCCCAAGGGCTTTCTTT
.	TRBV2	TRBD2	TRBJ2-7	CASNRGSSEQYF	TGTGCCAGCAACCGCGGGAGTTCCGAGCAGTACTTC
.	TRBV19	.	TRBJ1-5	CASSIDSDQPQHF	TGTGCCAGTAGTATAGATTCGGATCAGCCCCAGCATTTT
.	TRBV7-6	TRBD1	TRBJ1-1	CASSSSLSGQEESEAFF	TGTGCCAGCAGCTCCTCGCTGTCGGGACAGGAAGAGTCAGAAGCTTTCTTT
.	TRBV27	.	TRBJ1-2	CASGPGAKYGYTF	TGTGCCAGCGGTCCAGGGGCGAAGTATGGCTACACCTTC
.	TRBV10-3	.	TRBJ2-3	CAISEDEPITQYF	TGTGCCATCAGTGAAGATGAGCCTATTACGCAGTATTTT
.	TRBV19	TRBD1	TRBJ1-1	CASTPHHRGPPNTEAFF	TGTGCCAGTACCCCCCACCACAGGGGGCCACCGAACACTGAAGCTTTCTTT
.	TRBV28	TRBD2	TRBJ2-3	CASSRPGGGDTQYF	TGTGCCAGCAGCAGACCGGGAGGGGGAGATACGCAGTATTTT
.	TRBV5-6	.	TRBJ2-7	CASSLRNRPYEQYF	TGTGCCAGCAGCTTGAGGAACAGACCCTACGAGCAGTACTTC
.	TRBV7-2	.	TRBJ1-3	CASSEVAPFGIGGNTIYF	TGTGCCAGCAGCGAGGTGGCCCCATTCGGTATCGGTGGAAACACCATATATTTT
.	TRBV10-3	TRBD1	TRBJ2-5	CAIRGTGPQETQYF	TGTGCCATCAGGGGGACAGGGCCACAAGAGACCCAGTACTTC
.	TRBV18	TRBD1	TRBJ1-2	CASSPRTGSGGYTF	TGTGCCAGCTCACCTCGGACAGGGTCGGGGGGCTACACCTTC
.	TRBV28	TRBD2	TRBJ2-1	CASRPPSGGRPEQFF	TGTGCCAGCAGACCACCTAGCGGGGGCAGGCCTGAGCAGTTCTTC
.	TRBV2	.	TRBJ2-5	CASSVASYQETQYF	TGTGCCAGCAGTGTAGCGTCATACCAAGAGACCCAGTACTTC
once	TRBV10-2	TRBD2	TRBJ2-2	CASSKSGRVTGELFF	TGCGCCAGCAGTAAAAGCGGGAGGGTCACCGGGGAGCTGTTTTTT
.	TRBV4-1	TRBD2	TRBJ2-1	CASSQSGRPFF	TGCGCCAGCAGCCAAAGCGGGAGGCCGTTCTTC
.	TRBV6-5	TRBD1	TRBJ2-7	CASRRGTLTGNEQYF	TGTGCCAGCAGACGGGGCACCTTGACAGGGAACGAGCAGTACTTC
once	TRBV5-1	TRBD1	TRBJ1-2	CASSLGTGDGYTF	TGCGCCAGCAGCTTGGGGACAGGGGATGGCTACACCTTC
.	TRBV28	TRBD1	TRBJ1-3	CASSLGQGKTGNTIYF	TGTGCCAGCAGTTTGGGACAGGGGAAGACTGGAAACACCATATATTTT
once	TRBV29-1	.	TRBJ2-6	CSVEDWSVLSGANVLTF	TGCAGCGTTGAAGATTGGTCGGTCCTTTCTGGGGCCAACGTCCTGACTTTC
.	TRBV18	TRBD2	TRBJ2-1	CASRTSGNNEQFF	TGTGCCAGTCGGACTAGCGGAAACAATGAGCAGTTCTTC
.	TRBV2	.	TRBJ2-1	CAIPGVSSYNEQFF	TGTGCTATACCAGGGGTGAGCTCCTACAATGAGCAGTTCTTC
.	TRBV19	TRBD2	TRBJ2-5	CASSMTSGRETQYF	TGTGCCAGTAGTATGACTAGCGGGAGGGAGACCCAGTACTTC
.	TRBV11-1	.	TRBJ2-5	CASSFSRQETQYF	TGTGCCAGCAGCTTCTCCAGGCAAGAGACCCAGTACTTC
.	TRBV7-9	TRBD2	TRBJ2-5	CASSSSGQETQYF	TGTGCCAGCAGTTCTAGCGGACAAGAGACCCAGTACTTC
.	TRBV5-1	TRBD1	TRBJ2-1	CASSLVGTEYNEQFF	TGCGCCAGCAGCTTGGTTGGGACAGAATACAATGAGCAGTTCTTC
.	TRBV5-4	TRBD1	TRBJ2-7	CASSTRQGAFTYEQYF	TGTGCCAGCAGCACCCGACAGGGGGCCTTCACCTACGAGCAGTACTTC
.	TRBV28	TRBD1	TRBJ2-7	CASSGQDRVVYEQYF	TGTGCCAGCAGTGGTCAAGACAGGGTGGTCTACGAGCAGTACTTC
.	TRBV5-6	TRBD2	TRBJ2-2	CASSPPSGRGATGELFF	TGTGCCAGCAGCCCCCCTAGCGGGAGAGGGGCCACCGGGGAGCTGTTTTTT
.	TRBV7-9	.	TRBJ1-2	CASSLEGRAGGYTF	TGTGCCAGCAGCTTAGAGGGCAGGGCTGGTGGCTACACCTTC
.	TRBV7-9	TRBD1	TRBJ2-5	CASSGDRRETQYF	TGTGCCAGCAGCGGGGACAGGCGGGAGACCCAGTACTTC
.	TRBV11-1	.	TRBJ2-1	CASSTSYGEQFF	TGTGCCAGCTCCACGAGCTACGGTGAGCAGTTCTTC
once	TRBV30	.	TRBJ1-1	CAWLNQPGAFF	TGTGCCTGGCTCAATCAGCCAGGGGCTTTCTTT
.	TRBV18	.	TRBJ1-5	CASSPGGGQGQPQHF	TGTGCCAGCTCACCCGGGGGGGGACAAGGTCAGCCCCAGCATTTT
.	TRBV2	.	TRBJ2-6	CASSADTSGANVLTF	TGTGCCAGCAGTGCGGACACCTCTGGGGCCAACGTCCTGACTTTC
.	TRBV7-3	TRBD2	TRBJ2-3	CASSSLVRGRATDTQYF	TGTGCCAGCAGCTCCTTAGTGCGCGGGAGGGCAACAGATACGCAGTATTTT
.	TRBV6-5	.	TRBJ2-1	CASSYTGVHNEQFF	TGTGCCAGCAGTTACACCGGGGTCCACAATGAGCAGTTCTTC
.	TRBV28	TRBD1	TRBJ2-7	CASSFGTGTGQYEQYF	TGTGCCAGCAGTTTCGGTACCGGGACAGGTCAGTACGAGCAGTACTTC
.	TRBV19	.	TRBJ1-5	CASSLGRGSNQPQHF	TGTGCCAGTAGTTTAGGCAGGGGCAGCAATCAGCCCCAGCATTTT
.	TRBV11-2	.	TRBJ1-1	CASSLSPPVNTEAFF	TGTGCCAGCAGCTTATCCCCTCCGGTGAACACTGAAGCTTTCTTT
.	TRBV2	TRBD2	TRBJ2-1	CASRVGLAREYNEQFF	TGTGCCAGCAGGGTGGGACTAGCGCGGGAGTACAATGAGCAGTTCTTC